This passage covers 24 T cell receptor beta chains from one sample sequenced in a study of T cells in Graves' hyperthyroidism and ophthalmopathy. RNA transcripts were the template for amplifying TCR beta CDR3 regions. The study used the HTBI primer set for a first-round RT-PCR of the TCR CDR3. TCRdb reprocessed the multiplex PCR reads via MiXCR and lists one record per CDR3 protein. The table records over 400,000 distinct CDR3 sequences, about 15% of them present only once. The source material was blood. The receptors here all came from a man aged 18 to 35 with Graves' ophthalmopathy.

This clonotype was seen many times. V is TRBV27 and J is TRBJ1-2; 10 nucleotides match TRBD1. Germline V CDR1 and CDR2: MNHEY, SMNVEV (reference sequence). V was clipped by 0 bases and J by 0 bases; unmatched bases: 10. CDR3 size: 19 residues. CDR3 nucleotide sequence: TGTGCCAGCAGTTTATCGCCGGGACAGGGGCCATCAGCTAACTATGGCTACACCTTC. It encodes CASSLSPGQGPSANYGYTF.

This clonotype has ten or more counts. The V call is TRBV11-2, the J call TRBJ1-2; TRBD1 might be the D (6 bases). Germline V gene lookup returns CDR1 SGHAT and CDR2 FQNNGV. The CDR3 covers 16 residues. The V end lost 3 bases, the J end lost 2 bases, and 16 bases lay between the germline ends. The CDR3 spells CASSFSSPRGNYGYTF. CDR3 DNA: TGTGCCAGCAGCTTCTCCTCCCCGAGGGGGAACTATGGCTACACCTTC.

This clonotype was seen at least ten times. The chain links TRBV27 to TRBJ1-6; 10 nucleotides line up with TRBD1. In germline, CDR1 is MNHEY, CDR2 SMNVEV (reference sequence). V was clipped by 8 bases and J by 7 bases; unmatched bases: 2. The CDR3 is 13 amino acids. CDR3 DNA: TGTGCCAGCGCGGACAGGGGGAATTCACCCCTCCACTTT. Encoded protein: CASADRGNSPLHF.

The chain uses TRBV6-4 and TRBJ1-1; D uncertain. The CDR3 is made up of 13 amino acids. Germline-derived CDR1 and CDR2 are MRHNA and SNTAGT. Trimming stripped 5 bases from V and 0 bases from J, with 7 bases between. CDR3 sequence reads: CASSYVMNTEAFF. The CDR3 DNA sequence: TGTGCCAGCAGTTACGTGATGAACACTGAAGCTTTCTTT.

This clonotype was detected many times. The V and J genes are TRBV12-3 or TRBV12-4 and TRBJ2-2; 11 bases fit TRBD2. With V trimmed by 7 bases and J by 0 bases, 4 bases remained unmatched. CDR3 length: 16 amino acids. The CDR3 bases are TGTGCCAGCAAGGCTAGCGGGGGGACGAACACCGGGGAGCTGTTTTTT. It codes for CASKASGGTNTGELFF.

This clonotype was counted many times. CDR3 region: CASSRRRTSGTDTQYF. The CDR3 DNA reads TGTGCCAGCAGTAGGAGGCGGACTAGCGGCACAGATACGCAGTATTTT. The chain is built from TRBV7-6 and TRBJ2-3; 9 bases match TRBD2. V lost 6 bases, J lost 1 base, and 8 bases stayed unmatched. CDR3 length equals 16 residues. CDR1 and CDR2 from the germline V gene are SGHVS and FNYEAQ.

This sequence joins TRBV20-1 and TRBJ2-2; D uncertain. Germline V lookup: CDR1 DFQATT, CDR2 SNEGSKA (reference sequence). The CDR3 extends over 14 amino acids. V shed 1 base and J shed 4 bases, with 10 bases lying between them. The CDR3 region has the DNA TGCAGTGCTAGAGCCCTGCATGGCACCGGGGAGCTGTTTTTT. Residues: CSARALHGTGELFF.

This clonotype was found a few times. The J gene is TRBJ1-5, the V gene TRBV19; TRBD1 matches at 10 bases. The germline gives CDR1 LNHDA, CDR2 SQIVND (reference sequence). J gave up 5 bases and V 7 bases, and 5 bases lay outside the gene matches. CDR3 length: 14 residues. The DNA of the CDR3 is TGTGCCAGTACCGAGGGACAGGGGCATCAGCCCCAGCATTTT. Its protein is CASTEGQGHQPQHF.

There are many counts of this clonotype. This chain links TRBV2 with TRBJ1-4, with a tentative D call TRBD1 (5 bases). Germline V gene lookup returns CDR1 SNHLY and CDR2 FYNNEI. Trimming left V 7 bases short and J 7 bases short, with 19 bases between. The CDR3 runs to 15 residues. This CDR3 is CASTWDLVYGEKLFF. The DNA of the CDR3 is TGTGCCAGCACCTGGGACTTAGTCTATGGTGAAAAACTGTTTTTT.

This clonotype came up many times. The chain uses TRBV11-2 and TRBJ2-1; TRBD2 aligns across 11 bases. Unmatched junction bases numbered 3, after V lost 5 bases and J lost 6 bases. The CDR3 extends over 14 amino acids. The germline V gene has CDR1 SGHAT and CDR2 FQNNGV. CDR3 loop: CASSIAGGPNEQFF. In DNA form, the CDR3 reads TGTGCCAGCAGCATAGCGGGGGGGCCCAATGAGCAGTTCTTC.

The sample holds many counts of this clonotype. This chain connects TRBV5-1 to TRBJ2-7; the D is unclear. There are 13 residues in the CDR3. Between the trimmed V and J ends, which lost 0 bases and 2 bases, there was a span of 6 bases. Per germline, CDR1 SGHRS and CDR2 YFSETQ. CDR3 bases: TGCGCCAGCAGCTTGGCTCCTACCTACGAGCAGTACTTC. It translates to CASSLAPTYEQYF.

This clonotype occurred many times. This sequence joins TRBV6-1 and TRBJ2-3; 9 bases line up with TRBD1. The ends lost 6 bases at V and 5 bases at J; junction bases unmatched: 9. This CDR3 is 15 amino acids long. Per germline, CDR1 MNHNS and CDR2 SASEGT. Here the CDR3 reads CASRIRTGVRDTQYF. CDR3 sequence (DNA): TGTGCCAGCAGAATTAGGACAGGGGTTAGAGATACGCAGTATTTT.

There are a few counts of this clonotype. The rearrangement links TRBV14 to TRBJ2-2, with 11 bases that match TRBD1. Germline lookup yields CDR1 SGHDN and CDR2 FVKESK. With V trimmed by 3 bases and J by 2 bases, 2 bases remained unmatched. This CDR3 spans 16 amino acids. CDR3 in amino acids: CASSHWTGGNTGELFF. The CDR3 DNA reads TGTGCCAGCAGCCACTGGACAGGGGGCAACACCGGGGAGCTGTTTTTT.

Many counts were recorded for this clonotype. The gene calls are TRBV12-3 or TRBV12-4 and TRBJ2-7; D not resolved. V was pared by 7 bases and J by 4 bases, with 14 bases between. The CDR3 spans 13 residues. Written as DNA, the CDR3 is TGTGCCAGCATCCTCTGGAAAGGTTACGAGCAGTACTTC. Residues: CASILWKGYEQYF.

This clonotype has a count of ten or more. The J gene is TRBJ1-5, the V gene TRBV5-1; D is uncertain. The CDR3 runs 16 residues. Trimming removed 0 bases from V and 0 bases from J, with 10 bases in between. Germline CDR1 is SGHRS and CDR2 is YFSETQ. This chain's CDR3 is CASSLGVLDSNQPQHF. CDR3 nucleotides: TGCGCCAGCAGCTTGGGGGTTTTGGATAGCAATCAGCCCCAGCATTTT.

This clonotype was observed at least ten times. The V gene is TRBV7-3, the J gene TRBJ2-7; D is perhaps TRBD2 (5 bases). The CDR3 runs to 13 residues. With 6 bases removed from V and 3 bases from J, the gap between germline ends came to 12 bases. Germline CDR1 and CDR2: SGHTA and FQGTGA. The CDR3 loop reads CASSRSRDYEQYF. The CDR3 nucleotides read TGTGCCAGCAGTCGTTCCCGGGACTACGAGCAGTACTTC.

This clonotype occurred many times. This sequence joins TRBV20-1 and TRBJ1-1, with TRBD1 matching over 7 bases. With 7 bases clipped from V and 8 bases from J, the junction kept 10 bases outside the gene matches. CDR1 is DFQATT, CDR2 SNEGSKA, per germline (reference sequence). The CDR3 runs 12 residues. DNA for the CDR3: TGCAGTGTTCTCCGGCAGGGGGAGGAAGCTTTCTTT. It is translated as CSVLRQGEEAFF.

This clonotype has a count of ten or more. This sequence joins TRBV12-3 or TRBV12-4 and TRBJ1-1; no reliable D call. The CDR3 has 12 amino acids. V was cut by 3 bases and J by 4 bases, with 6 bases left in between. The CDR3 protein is CASSLELTEAFF. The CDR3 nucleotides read TGTGCCAGCAGTTTGGAGCTCACTGAAGCTTTCTTT.

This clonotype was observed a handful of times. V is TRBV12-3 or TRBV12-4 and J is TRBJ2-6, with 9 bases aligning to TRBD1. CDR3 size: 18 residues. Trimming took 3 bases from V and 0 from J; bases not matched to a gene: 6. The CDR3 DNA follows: TGTGCCAGCAGTTTGGGAGGGACAGGGAGCTCTGGGGCCAACGTCCTGACTTTC. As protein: CASSLGGTGSSGANVLTF.

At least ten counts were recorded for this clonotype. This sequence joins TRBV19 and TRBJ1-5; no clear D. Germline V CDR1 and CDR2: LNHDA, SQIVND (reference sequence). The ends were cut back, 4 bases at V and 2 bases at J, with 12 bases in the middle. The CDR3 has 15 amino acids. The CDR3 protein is CASSRADLGNQPQHF. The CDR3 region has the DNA TGTGCCAGTAGTAGAGCGGATCTTGGCAATCAGCCCCAGCATTTT.

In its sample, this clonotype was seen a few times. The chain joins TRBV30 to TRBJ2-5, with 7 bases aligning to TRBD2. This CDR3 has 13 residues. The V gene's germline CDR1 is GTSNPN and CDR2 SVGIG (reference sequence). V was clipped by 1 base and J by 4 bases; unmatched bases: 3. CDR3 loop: CAWSGGGGETQYF. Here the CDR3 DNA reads TGTGCCTGGAGTGGCGGCGGGGGAGAGACCCAGTACTTC.

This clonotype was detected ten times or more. As DNA, the CDR3 is TGTGCCAGCAGTGAGCATGGGGAGGGGGGGACTGAAGCTTTCTTT. It codes for CASSEHGEGGTEAFF. The chain is built from TRBV6-1 and TRBJ1-1; tentatively, D is TRBD1 (6 bases). The germline CDR1 and CDR2 sequences are MNHNS and SASEGT. This CDR3 contains 15 residues. Trimming took off 3 bases at V and 5 bases at J, with 16 bases between the two ends.

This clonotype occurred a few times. CDR3 amino acids: CASGEEGALSFKYF. CDR3 coding DNA: TGTGCCAGCGGGGAGGAGGGAGCCCTATCGTTTAAGTATTTT. This sequence joins TRBV10-3 and TRBJ2-3; a weak D match, TRBD2 (6 bases). This CDR3 is 14 amino acids long. Germline values: CDR1 ENHRY, CDR2 SYGVKD. The ends were cut back, 10 bases at V and 13 bases at J, with 27 bases in the middle.

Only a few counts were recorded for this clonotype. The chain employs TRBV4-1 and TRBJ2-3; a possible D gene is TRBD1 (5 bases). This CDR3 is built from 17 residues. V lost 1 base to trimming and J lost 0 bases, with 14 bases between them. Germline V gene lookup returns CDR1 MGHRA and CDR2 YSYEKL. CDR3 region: CASSQAAGFRSTDTQYF. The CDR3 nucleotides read TGCGCCAGCAGCCAAGCCGCAGGGTTCAGGAGCACAGATACGCAGTATTTT.